This T cell receptor (beta chain) was captured in a study of T cell responses to AZD1222 COVID-19 vaccine (dated by TCRdb to about 2021). About the full investigation: TCR sequencing covered about 230 trial participants: 200 to 220 given two doses of AZD1222 and about 26 given two doses of MenACWY control vaccine. Trial participants were enrolled by age into subgroups of 18-55, 56-69 and 70-plus years, and around 150, 28 and 57 TCR-sequenced participants, respectively, were included in these subgroups.

The CDR3 regions of human TCRbeta chains were analyzed by immunosequencing. The source study handled its data this way. TCRs in the repertoires were compared against a reference library of SARS-CoV-2-specific TCRs that had been generated with the MIRA antigen-specificity platform. Breadth was defined as the fraction of unique TCRs that were SARS-CoV-2-associated, and depth was defined as the fraction of total T cells that were SARS-CoV-2-associated. Using the MIRA data, each spike-specific TCR was assigned both to the spike region to which the TCR was reactive and to a CD4 or CD8 class. Log10-transformed breadth and depth values were compared by one-way ANOVA with Sidak's multiple comparisons tests. TCRdb retrieved this table from immuneACCESS and kept in-frame rearrangements only. Not all clones are present; in checked studies, unresolved V genes account for under half, and no reason is known for the remainder. That table supplies the V and J calls and clone size; D and trimming were determined from the DNA. The sample table contains some 120,000 clones; only one count was recorded for roughly 88% of them. The ten biggest clones cover over 15% of the sample.

Note on this clone: Its antigen has not been determined. No base quality values were provided; no much bigger clone lies one nucleotide off.

V and J lose 5 bases and 11 bases, and a span of 21 bases separates them. Via the germline V gene, CDR1 is SNHLY and CDR2 FYNNEI. The CDR3 runs 14 residues from the cysteine to the phenylalanine. The retained sequence is limited to the CDR3, 42 bases, with the frame set at the first base. Read against the paper, the sample's time point label means: baseline before first vaccination. The sample's treatment or condition label, decoded: meningococcal conjugate vaccine given as trial control. Vaccinee samples came from UK trials COV001 and COV002, including a single-blind randomized controlled phase 2/3 trial of AZD1222 (ChAdOx1 nCoV-19) in healthy adults. For TCRbeta chain sequencing, PBMC samples from trial participants were taken at day 0 and at day 28 after the second dose. The investigation overall reported the following: Conclusions about previously exposed vaccinees are limited because only six or seven AZD1222 recipients were SARS-CoV-2 seropositive at baseline. Epitopes outside the regions mutated in the B.1.351 and B.1.1.7 variants were reportedly recognized by nearly half of the unique spike-specific TCRs. Because no day 14 peak-response samples were available, the repertoires could be characterized only after the peak T cell response. Spike-specific TCR breadth and depth rose significantly after two AZD1222 doses compared with day 0 and with MenACWY recipients. Participants were mostly white British, with more females than males. The authors suggested clonal diversity may have been underestimated. In the small 56-69-year group, the increase in depth fell short of significance, most likely because of low power. The vaccine-associated CD4 TCRs covered the entire spike protein, and the dominant responses fell in regions 160-218 and 743-854.

The rearrangement joined TRBV2 to TRBJ1-1; a tentative D match to TRBD1 spans 6 bases. The sequence was collected from an adult in good health. The sample in question was peripheral blood, obtained on day 0 of MenACWY control vaccination. At the DNA level, the sequence is TGTGCCAGCAGTTCCGACAGGCCGTCTGGTGTTGCTTTCTTT. Its protein product is CASSSDRPSGVAFF.